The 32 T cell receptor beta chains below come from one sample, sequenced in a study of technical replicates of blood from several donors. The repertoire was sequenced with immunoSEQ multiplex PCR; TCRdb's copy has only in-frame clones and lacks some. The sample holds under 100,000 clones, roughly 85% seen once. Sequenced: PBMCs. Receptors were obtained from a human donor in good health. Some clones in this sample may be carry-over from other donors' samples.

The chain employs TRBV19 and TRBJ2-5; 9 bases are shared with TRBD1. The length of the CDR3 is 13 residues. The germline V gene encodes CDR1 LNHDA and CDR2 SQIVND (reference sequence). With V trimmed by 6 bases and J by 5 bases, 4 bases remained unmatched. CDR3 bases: TGTGCCAGTAGCTCCGGGACAGGGGAGACCCAGTACTTC. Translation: CASSSGTGETQYF. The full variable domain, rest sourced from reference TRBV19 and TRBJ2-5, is DGGITQSPKYLFRKEGQNVTLSCEQNLNHDAMYWYRQDPGQGLRLIYYSQIVNDFQKGDIAEGYSVSREKKESFPLTVTSAQKNPTAFYLCASSSGTGETQYFGPGTRLLVL.

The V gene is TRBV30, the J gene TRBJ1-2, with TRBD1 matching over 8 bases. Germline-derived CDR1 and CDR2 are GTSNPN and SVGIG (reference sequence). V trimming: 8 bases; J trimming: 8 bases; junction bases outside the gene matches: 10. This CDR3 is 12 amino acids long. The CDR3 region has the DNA TGTGCCCGAACGGGACAGGCCGGCGGCTACACCTTC. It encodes CARTGQAGGYTF.

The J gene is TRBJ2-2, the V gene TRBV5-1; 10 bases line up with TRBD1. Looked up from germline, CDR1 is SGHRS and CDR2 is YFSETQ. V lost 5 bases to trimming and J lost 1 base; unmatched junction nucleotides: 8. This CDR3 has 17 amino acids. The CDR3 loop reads CASSSPRTGGNTGELFF. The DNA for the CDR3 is TGCGCCAGCAGTTCCCCAAGGACAGGGGGGAACACCGGGGAGCTGTTTTTT.

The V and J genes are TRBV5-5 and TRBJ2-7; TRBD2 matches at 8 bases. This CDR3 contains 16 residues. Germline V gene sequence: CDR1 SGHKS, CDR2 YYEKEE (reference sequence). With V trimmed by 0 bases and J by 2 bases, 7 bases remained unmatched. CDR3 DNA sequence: TGTGCCAGCAGCTTGGCATCCGGGGGGGGACCCTACGAGCAGTACTTC. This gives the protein CASSLASGGGPYEQYF.

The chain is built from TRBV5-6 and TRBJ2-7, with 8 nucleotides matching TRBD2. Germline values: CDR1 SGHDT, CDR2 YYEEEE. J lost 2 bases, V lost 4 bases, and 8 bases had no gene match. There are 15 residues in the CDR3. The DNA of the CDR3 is TGTGCCAGCAGCAATCCGGGACTAGACCCCTACGAGCAGTACTTC. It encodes CASSNPGLDPYEQYF.

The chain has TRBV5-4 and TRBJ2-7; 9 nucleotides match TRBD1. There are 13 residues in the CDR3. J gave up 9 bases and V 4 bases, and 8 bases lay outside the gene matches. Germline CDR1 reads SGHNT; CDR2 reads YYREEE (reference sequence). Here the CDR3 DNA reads TGTGCCAGCAGCGCGGGACAGGGTCATACGCAGTACTTC. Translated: CASSAGQGHTQYF.

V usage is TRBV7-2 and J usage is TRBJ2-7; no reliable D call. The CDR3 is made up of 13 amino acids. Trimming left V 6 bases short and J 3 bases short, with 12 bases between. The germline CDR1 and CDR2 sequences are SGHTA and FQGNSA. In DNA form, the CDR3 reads TGTGCCAGCAGTTCATTATACAACTACGAGCAGTACTTC. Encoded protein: CASSSLYNYEQYF.

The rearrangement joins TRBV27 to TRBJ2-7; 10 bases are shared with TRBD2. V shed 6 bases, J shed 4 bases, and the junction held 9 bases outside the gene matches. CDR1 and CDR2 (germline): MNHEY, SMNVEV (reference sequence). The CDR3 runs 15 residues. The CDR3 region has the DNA TGTGCCAGCAGCTGGCTAGCGGGAGAGGGATACGAGCAGTACTTC. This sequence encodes CASSWLAGEGYEQYF.

Here the CDR3 reads CASSSRAGTSGRAGELFF. The DNA for the CDR3 is TGTGCCAGCAGCTCCCGAGCCGGGACTAGCGGGAGAGCCGGGGAGCTGTTTTTT. The chain recombines TRBV7-6 with TRBJ2-2; 14 bases are a match to TRBD2. There are 18 residues in the CDR3. Germline CDR1 is SGHVS and CDR2 is FNYEAQ. V trimming: 4 bases; J trimming: 6 bases; junction bases outside the gene matches: 10.

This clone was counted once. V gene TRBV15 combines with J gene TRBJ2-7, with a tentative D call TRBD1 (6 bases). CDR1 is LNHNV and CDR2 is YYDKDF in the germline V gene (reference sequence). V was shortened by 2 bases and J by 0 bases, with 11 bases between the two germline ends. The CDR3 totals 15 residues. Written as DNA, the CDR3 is TGTGCCACCAGCAGAAGGGACACCAGCTCCTACGAGCAGTACTTC. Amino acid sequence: CATSRRDTSSYEQYF.

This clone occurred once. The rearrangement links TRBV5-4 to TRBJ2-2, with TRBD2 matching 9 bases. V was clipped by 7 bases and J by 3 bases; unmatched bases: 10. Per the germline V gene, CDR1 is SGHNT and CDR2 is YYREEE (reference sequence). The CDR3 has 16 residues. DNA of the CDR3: TGTGCCAGCTATTCTGGGACTAGCAGCCACACCGGGGAGCTGTTTTTT. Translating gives CASYSGTSSHTGELFF.

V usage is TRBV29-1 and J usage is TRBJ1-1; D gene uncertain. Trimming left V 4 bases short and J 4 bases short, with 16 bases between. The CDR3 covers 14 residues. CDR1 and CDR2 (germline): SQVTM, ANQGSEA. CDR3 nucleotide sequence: TGCAGCGTTGGGTTTCAGGTTAGTAGCACTGAAGCTTTCTTT. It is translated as CSVGFQVSSTEAFF.

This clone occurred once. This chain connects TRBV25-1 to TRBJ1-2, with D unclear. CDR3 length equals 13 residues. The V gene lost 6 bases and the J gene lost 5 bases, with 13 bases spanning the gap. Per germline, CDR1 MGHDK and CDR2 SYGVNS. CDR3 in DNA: TGTGCCAGCAGCCTAGGGAGACCGTATGGCTACACCTTC. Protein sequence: CASSLGRPYGYTF.

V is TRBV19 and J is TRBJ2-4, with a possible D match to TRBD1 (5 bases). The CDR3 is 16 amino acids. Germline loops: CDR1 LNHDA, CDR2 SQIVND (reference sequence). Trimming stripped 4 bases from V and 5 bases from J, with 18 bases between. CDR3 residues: CASSTARTRWENIQYF. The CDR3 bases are TGTGCCAGTAGTACCGCCCGGACACGCTGGGAAAACATTCAGTACTTC.

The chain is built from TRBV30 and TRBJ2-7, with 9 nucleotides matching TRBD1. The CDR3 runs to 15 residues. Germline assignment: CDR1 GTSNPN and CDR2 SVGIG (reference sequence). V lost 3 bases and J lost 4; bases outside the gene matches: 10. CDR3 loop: CAWRASGQGQYEQYF. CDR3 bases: TGTGCCTGGAGGGCCTCGGGACAGGGACAATACGAGCAGTACTTC.

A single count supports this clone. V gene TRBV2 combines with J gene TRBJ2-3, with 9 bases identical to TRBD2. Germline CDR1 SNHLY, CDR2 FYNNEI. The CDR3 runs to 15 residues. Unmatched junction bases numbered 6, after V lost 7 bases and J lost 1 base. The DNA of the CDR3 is TGTGCCAGCAATGGCGGGGGGGCGGGCACAGATACGCAGTATTTT. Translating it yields CASNGGGAGTDTQYF.

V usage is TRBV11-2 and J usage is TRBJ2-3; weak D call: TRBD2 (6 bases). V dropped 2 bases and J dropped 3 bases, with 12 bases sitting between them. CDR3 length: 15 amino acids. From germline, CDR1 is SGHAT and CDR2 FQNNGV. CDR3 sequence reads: CASSLWGGITDTQYF. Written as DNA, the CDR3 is TGTGCCAGCAGCTTATGGGGCGGGATAACAGATACGCAGTATTTT.

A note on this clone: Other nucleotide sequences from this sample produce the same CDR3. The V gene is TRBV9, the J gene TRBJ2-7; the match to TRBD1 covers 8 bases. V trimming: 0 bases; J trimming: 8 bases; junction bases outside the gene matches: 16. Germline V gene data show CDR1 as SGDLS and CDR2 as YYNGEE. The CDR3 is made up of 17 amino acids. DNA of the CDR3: TGTGCCAGCAGCGTAGCTCCCCGGACAGGGATCACTAACCAGCAGTACTTC. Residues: CASSVAPRTGITNQQYF.

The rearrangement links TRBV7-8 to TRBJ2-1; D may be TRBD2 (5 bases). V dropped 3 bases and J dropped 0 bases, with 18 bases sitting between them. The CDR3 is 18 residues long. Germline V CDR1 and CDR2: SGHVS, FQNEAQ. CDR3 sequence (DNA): TGTGCCAGCAGCTTTCCCCCGTACCGGGATCCCTCCTACAATGAGCAGTTCTTC. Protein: CASSFPPYRDPSYNEQFF.

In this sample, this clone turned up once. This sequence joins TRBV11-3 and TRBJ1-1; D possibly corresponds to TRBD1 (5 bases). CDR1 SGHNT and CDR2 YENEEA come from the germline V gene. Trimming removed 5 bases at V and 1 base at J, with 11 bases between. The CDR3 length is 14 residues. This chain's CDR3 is CASSRGTANTEAFF. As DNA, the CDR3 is TGTGCCAGCAGCCGCGGGACGGCGAACACTGAAGCTTTCTTT.

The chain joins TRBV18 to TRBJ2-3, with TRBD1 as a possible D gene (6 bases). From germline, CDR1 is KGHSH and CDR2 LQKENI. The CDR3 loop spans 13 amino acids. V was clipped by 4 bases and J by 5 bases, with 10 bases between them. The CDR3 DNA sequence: TGTGCCAGCTCACAGACAGGAATAGATACGCAGTATTTT. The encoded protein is CASSQTGIDTQYF.

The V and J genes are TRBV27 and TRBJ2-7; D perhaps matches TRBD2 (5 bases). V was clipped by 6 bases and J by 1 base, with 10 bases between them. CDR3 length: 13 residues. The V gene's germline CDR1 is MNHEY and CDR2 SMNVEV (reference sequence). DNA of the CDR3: TGTGCCAGCAGCTACGGAGGATCCTACGAGCAGTACTTC. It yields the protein CASSYGGSYEQYF.

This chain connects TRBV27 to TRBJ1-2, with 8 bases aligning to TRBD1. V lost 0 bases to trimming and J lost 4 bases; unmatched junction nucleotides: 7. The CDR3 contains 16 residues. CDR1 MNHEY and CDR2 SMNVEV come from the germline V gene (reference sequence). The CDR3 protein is CASSLSKGQGAYGYTF. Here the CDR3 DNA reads TGTGCCAGCAGTTTATCGAAAGGCCAGGGGGCCTATGGCTACACCTTC.

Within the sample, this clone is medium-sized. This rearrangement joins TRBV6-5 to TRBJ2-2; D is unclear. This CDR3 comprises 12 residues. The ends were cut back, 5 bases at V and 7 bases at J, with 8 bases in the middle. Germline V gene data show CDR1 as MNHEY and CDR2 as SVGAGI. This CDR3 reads CASSPGVGELFF. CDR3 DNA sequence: TGTGCCAGCAGTCCCGGTGTCGGGGAGCTGTTTTTT.

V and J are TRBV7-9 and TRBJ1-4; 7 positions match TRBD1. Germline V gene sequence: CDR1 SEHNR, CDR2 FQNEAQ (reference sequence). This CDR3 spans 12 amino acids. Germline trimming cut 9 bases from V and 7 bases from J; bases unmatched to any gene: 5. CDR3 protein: CASSSGGEKLFF. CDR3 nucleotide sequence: TGTGCCAGTTCGTCAGGGGGTGAAAAACTGTTTTTT.

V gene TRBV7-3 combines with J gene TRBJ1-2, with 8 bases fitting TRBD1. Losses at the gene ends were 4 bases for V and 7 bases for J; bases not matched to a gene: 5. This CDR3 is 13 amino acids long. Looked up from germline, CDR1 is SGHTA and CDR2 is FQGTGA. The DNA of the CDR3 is TGTGCCAGCAGCTCCGGACAGGGAGGTGGCTACACCTTC. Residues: CASSSGQGGGYTF.

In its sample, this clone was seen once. The CDR3 nucleotides are TGTGCCAGCAGCCAAGGCGGACTAGCGACAGATACGCAGTATTTT. It encodes CASSQGGLATDTQYF. J is TRBJ2-3 and V is TRBV4-2; 9 nucleotides line up with TRBD2. Germline assignment: CDR1 LGHNA and CDR2 YNFKEQ. The CDR3 sequence is 15 residues long. V shed 1 base and J 3 bases; nucleotides not matched to a gene: 2.

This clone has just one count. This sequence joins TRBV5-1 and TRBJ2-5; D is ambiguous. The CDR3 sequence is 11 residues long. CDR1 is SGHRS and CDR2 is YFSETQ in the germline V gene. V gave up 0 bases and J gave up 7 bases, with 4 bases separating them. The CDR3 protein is CASSLALTQYF. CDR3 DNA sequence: TGCGCCAGCAGCTTGGCTCTGACCCAGTACTTC.

CDR3 residues: CASSPLSTSGANVLTF. The CDR3 DNA is TGTGCCAGCAGCCCCCTCTCAACATCTGGGGCCAACGTCCTGACTTTC. V usage is TRBV9 and J usage is TRBJ2-6, with D hard to call. V lost 4 bases and J lost 1, with 12 bases in between. CDR1 and CDR2 from the germline V gene are SGDLS and YYNGEE. The CDR3 consists of 16 residues. The full variable domain, with the rest looked up from reference TRBV9 and TRBJ2-6, is DSGVTQTPKHLITATGQRVTLRCSPRSGDLSVYWYQQSLDQGLQFLIQYYNGEERAKGNILERFSAQQFPDLHSELNLSSLELGDSALYFCASSPLSTSGANVLTFGAGSRLTVL.

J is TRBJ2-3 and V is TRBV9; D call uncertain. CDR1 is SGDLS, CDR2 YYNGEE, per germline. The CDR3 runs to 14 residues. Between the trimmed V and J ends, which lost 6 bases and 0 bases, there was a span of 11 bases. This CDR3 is CASKATPSTDTQYF. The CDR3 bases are TGTGCCAGCAAAGCGACGCCTAGCACAGATACGCAGTATTTT.

The CDR3, as DNA: TGTGCCTGGACAGGGGCGAACACTGAAGCTTTCTTT. Translation: CAWTGANTEAFF. The chain recombines TRBV30 with TRBJ1-1; D possibly corresponds to TRBD1 (6 bases). This CDR3 contains 12 residues. Germline V CDR1 and CDR2: GTSNPN, SVGIG (reference sequence). V was trimmed by 4 bases and J by 1 base, leaving 7 bases between them.

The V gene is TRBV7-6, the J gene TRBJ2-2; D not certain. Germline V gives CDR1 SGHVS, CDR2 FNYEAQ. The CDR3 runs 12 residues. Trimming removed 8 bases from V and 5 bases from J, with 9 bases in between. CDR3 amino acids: CASSTSTGELFF. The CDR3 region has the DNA TGTGCCAGCTCTACTTCTACCGGGGAGCTGTTTTTT.